The clone carrying this TCR beta chain was observed many times. What it recognizes is unknown. These data originate in a study of CD8 T cells in ankylosing spondylitis. Quantitative 5'-RACE with molecular barcodes was used to make the TCR beta libraries. TCRdb used MiXCR to reprocess the 5' RACE reads, holding one entry per CDR3 protein. The sample has fewer than 550,000 distinct CDR3 sequences; roughly 5.2% are singletons. Overall study findings and caveats: As for the disease-linked clones, they showed a CD8+ phenotype and occurred at relatively low frequencies in peripheral blood. Ankylosing spondylitis blood appeared to be characterized by a TCR beta motif of under 10 highly homologous variants.

Specimen: blood, either unsorted or a sorted T cell fraction (not recorded which). This TCR was sampled from a male donor with ankylosing spondylitis.

The CDR3 DNA reads TGTGCCAGCACACTTAAGGGGGGCTCCTACAATGAGCAGTTCTTC. Amino acids: CASTLKGGSYNEQFF. The V and J genes are TRBV12-3 or TRBV12-4 and TRBJ2-1; D is perhaps TRBD1 or TRBD2 (6 bases each). Trimming pared 7 bases from V and 0 bases from J, leaving 13 bases between. The CDR3 is 15 amino acids.